This T cell receptor beta chain was profiled in a study of T cell responses to AZD1222 COVID-19 vaccine. The trim removed 2 bases at V and 2 bases at J, leaving 4 bases unmatched. The CDR3 contains 15 residues. The germline gives CDR1 SGHRS, CDR2 YFSETQ. Method: immunoSEQ multiplex PCR; TCRdb's copy keeps in-frame clones and lacks some. The sample lists 99,000 or so clones, about nine tenths seen once, with 2.5% to 4% in the top ten. The count of this clone is one. The source is an adult who received the MenACWY meningococcal vaccine as a control. The chain couples TRBV5-1 to TRBJ2-7; 10 bases map to TRBD1. This specimen was peripheral blood, taken 28 days after the second dose of the MenACWY control vaccine. DNA for the CDR3: TGCGCCAGCAGCTTAAGGACAGGGGGGACCTACGAGCAGTACTTC. It is translated as CASSLRTGGTYEQYF. Complete variable domain (other parts from reference TRBV5-1 and TRBJ2-7): KAGVTQTPRYLIKTRGQQVTLSCSPISGHRSVSWYQQTPGQGLQFLFEYFSETQRNKGNFPGRFSGRQFSNSRSEMNVSTLELGDSALYLCASSLRTGGTYEQYFGPGTRLTVT.